In its sample, the clone carrying this T cell receptor beta chain was seen once. Its specificity is not known. The data are from a study of T cell responses to AZD1222 COVID-19 vaccine. Generated by immunoSEQ multiplex PCR, the TCRdb table keeps only in-frame clones and is missing some. Of 190,000 or so clones in the sample, roughly 92% were seen once. Study observations and caveats: Among AZD1222 vaccinees, only six were seropositive at baseline. Receipt of two AZD1222 doses was followed by a rise in Spike-specific TCR breadth and depth.

The TCR sequence derives from an adult who received the AZD1222 COVID-19 vaccine. The specimen was peripheral blood, collected 28 days after the second AZD1222 dose.

The CDR3 DNA reads TGTGCCAGCAGCTCGGCTAACACTGAAGCTTTCTTT. As protein: CASSSANTEAFF. V and J are TRBV2 and TRBJ1-1; D is uncertain. The V end lost 6 bases, the J end lost 2 bases, and 7 bases lay between the germline ends. Germline V gene sequence: CDR1 SNHLY, CDR2 FYNNEI. The CDR3 spans 12 residues.